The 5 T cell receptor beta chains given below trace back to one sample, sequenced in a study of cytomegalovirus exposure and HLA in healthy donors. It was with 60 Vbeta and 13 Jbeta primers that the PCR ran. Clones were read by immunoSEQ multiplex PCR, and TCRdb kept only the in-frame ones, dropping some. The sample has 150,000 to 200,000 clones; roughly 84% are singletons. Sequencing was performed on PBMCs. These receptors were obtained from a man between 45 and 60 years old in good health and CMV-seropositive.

CDR3 coding DNA: TGTGCCAGCAGCAAACCAGGTAGCAATCAGCCCCAGCATTTT. Translating gives CASSKPGSNQPQHF. The chain uses TRBV7-8 and TRBJ1-5; D gene ambiguous. The germline CDR1 and CDR2 sequences are SGHVS and FQNEAQ. The CDR3 contains 14 residues. The V and J ends lost 5 bases and 0 bases respectively, with 8 bases between them.

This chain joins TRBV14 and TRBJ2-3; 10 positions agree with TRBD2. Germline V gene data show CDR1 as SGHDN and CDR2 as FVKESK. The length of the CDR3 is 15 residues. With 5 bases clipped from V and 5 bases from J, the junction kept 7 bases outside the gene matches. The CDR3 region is CASSEAGGPGDTQYF. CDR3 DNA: TGTGCCAGCAGCGAAGCGGGGGGGCCCGGAGATACGCAGTATTTT.

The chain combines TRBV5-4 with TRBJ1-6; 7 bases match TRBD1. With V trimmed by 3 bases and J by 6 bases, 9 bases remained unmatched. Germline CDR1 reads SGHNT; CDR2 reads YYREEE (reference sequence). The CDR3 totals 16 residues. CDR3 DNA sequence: TGTGCCAGCAGCTGGGGACAGCGAAGGGGTAATTCACCCCTCCACTTT. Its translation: CASSWGQRRGNSPLHF.

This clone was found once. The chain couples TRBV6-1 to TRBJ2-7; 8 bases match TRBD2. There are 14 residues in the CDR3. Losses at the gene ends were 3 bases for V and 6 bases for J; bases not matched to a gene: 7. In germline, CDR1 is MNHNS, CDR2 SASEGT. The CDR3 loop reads CASSEGTRGSEQYV. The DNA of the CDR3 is TGTGCCAGCAGTGAGGGGACTAGAGGGAGCGAGCAGTACGTC.

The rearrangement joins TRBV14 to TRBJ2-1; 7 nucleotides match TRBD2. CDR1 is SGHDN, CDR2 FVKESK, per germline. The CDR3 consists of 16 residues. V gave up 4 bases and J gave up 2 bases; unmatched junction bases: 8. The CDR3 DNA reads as TGTGCCAGCAGCCCCTACCCAGGGACTACCTACAATGAGCAGTTCTTC. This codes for CASSPYPGTTYNEQFF. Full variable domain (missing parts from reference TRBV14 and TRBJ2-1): EAGVTQFPSHSVIEKGQTVTLRCDPISGHDNLYWYRRVMGKEIKFLLHFVKESKQDESGMPNNRFLAERTGGTYSTLKVQPAELEDSGVYFCASSPYPGTTYNEQFFGPGTRLTVL.